This TCR beta chain was retrieved from a study of T-cell memory formation after mild COVID-19. Looking at the study overall: Each donor largely had its own TCR clusters. Overall study results and limits: A second wave expanding day 15 to 37 was CD4+-biased; contracting clones were balanced. Proof of SARS-CoV-2 specificity was absent for the second-wave clones that crested on day 37.

Of note for this clonotype: The antigen is not known.

The V gene's germline CDR1 is SEHNR and CDR2 FQNEAQ (reference sequence). V trimming: 3 bases; J trimming: 4 bases; junction bases outside the gene matches: 5. There are 16 residues in the CDR3. 5'RACE primed from the constant segment yielded TCR alpha and TCR beta cDNA libraries bearing sample barcodes and UMIs. TCRdb fed the 5' RACE reads into MiXCR, producing one record per CDR3 protein. The table has roughly 250,000 distinct CDR3 sequences, roughly 15% seen once; the top ten hold roughly 3.6%. V gene TRBV7-9 combines with J gene TRBJ2-3; 12 bases agree with TRBD2. The sequenced sample was PBMCs or a T cell subset sorted from them (not recorded which). The source is a man between 18 and 29 years old who had mild COVID-19 (a few samples of this study predate the infection). Cell type and time point are not known. The CDR3 here is CASSFLAGGSADTQYF. The DNA of the CDR3 is TGTGCCAGCAGCTTTCTAGCGGGGGGGTCCGCAGATACGCAGTATTTT.